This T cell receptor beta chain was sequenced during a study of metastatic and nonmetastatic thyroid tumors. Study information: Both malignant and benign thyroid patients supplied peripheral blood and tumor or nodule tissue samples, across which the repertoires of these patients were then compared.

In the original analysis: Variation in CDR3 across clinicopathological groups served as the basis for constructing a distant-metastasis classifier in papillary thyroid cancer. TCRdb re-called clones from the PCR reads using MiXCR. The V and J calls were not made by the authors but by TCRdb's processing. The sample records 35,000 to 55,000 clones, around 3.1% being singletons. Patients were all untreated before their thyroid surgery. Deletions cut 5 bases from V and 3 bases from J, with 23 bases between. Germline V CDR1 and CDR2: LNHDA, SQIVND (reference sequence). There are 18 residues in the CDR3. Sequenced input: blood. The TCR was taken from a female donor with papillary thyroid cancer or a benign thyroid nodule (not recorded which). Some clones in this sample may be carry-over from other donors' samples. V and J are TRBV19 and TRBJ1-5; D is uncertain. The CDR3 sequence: CASSLQTSGRSYNQPQHF. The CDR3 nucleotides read TGTGCCAGTAGTCTCCAAACCAGTGGAAGGTCCTACAATCAGCCCCAGCATTTT.